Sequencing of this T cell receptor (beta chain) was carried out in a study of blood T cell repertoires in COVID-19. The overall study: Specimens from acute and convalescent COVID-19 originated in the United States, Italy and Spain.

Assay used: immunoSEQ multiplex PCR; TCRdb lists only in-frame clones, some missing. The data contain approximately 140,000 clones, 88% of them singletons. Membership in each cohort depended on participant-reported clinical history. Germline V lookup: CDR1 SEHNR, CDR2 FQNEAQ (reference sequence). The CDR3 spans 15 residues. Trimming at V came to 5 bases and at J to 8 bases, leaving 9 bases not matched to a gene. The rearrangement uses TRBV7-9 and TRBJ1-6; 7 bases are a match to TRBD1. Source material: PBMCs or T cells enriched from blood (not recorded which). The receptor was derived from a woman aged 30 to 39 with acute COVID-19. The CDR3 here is CASSVTGSWDSPLHF. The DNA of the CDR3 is TGTGCCAGCAGCGTGACAGGGAGTTGGGATTCACCCCTCCACTTT.